This is a list of T cell receptor beta chains from one sample in a study of prognosis after radiotherapy for stage I lung cancer. MiXCR was run by TCRdb on the multiplex PCR reads, yielding one entry per CDR3 protein. The data show approximately 35,000 distinct CDR3 sequences, approximately 35% seen once. The material was PBMCs, obtained before or after stereotactic body radiation therapy (not recorded which). These receptor sequences come from a donor aged 50 or older with non-small cell lung cancer. Each CDR3 is given with its conserved first and last residue. Each record gives: clone size, D gene, V gene, J gene, CDR3 protein, CDR3 DNA. The D gene is left open where the match is weak. Clone size is shown for a subset of rows, as once, few, many or a class of expanded clone.

clone_size: many; d_call: TRBD2; v_call: TRBV30; j_call: TRBJ2-2; cdr3_aa: CAWRGASGGMNTGELFF; cdr3_nt: TGTGCCTGGAGGGGCGCTAGCGGGGGGATGAACACCGGGGAGCTGTTTTTT
clone_size: -; d_call: -; v_call: TRBV5-5; j_call: TRBJ1-2; cdr3_aa: CASSSGDWAGNYGYTF; cdr3_nt: TGTGCCAGCAGCTCGGGCGATTGGGCCGGTAACTATGGCTACACCTTC
clone_size: many; d_call: -; v_call: TRBV2; j_call: TRBJ2-7; cdr3_aa: CASSTRDLLYEQYF; cdr3_nt: TGTGCCAGCAGCACCCGGGACTTACTCTACGAGCAGTACTTC
clone_size: many; d_call: -; v_call: TRBV7-6; j_call: TRBJ2-7; cdr3_aa: CASSPQSSYEQYF; cdr3_nt: TGTGCCAGCAGCCCGCAAAGCTCCTACGAGCAGTACTTC
clone_size: -; d_call: -; v_call: TRBV7-8; j_call: TRBJ1-2; cdr3_aa: CASSFVTGNGYTF; cdr3_nt: TGTGCCAGCAGCTTCGTGACAGGTAATGGCTACACCTTC
clone_size: -; d_call: TRBD1; v_call: TRBV4-3; j_call: TRBJ2-5; cdr3_aa: CASSLQTGAETQYF; cdr3_nt: TGCGCCAGCAGCCTTCAGACAGGGGCGGAGACCCAGTACTTC
clone_size: many; d_call: -; v_call: TRBV20-1; j_call: TRBJ2-3; cdr3_aa: CSAEQGVEGTDTQYF; cdr3_nt: TGCAGTGCTGAGCAAGGGGTAGAGGGCACAGATACGCAGTATTTT
clone_size: many; d_call: TRBD1; v_call: TRBV5-6; j_call: TRBJ2-7; cdr3_aa: CASSPKMGTGGYEQYF; cdr3_nt: TGTGCCAGCAGCCCTAAAATGGGGACAGGGGGCTACGAGCAGTACTTC
clone_size: many; d_call: -; v_call: TRBV6-1; j_call: TRBJ1-5; cdr3_aa: CASSDALRQPQHF; cdr3_nt: TGTGCCAGCAGTGACGCCCTTAGGCAGCCCCAGCATTTT
clone_size: -; d_call: -; v_call: TRBV12-3/TRBV12-4; j_call: TRBJ2-2; cdr3_aa: CASNDRTNTGELFF; cdr3_nt: TGTGCCAGCAATGACAGGACGAACACCGGGGAGCTGTTTTTT
clone_size: many; d_call: -; v_call: TRBV29-1; j_call: TRBJ1-2; cdr3_aa: CSVEDLGHYTF; cdr3_nt: TGCAGCGTTGAAGACCTAGGTCACTACACCTTC
clone_size: many; d_call: TRBD1; v_call: TRBV7-9; j_call: TRBJ1-4; cdr3_aa: CASSLALSTGGNEKLFF; cdr3_nt: TGTGCCAGCAGCTTAGCGCTATCGACAGGGGGGAATGAAAAACTGTTTTTT
clone_size: many; d_call: TRBD2; v_call: TRBV7-2; j_call: TRBJ2-3; cdr3_aa: CASSLLGTSSTDTQYF; cdr3_nt: TGTGCCAGCAGCCTACTTGGGACTAGTAGCACAGATACGCAGTATTTT
clone_size: -; d_call: TRBD2; v_call: TRBV6-8; j_call: TRBJ2-7; cdr3_aa: CASSHGTSGNRAYEQYF; cdr3_nt: TGTGCCAGCAGCCATGGGACTAGCGGGAATCGAGCCTACGAGCAGTACTTC
clone_size: -; d_call: -; v_call: TRBV7-2; j_call: TRBJ2-2; cdr3_aa: CASSLRGGTDGELFF; cdr3_nt: TGTGCCAGCAGCCTCAGGGGGGGGACTGACGGGGAGCTGTTTTTT
clone_size: -; d_call: -; v_call: TRBV5-1; j_call: TRBJ2-1; cdr3_aa: CASSLEGGDYNEQFF; cdr3_nt: TGCGCCAGCAGCTTAGAAGGGGGGGACTACAATGAGCAGTTCTTC